The clone carrying this T cell receptor (beta chain) was seen at least ten times. This entry belongs to a study of Graves' ophthalmopathy and Graves' hyperthyroidism. With a duration under 3 months, ophthalmopathy in the donors showed moderate-to-severe activity, CAS ≥3 and NOSPECS ≥4. Other autoimmune diseases, uncontrolled infections, pregnancy or lactation led to the exclusion of patients. The sequenced template was RNA, covering the TCR beta CDR3 region. Second-round multiplex PCR came after first-round RT-PCR with HTBI primers. Each CDR3 protein gets one entry after TCRdb re-called the multiplex PCR reads with MiXCR. Among hundreds of thousands of distinct CDR3 sequences, about 44% were seen once, and the ten largest hold about 40%. The sequencing input was peripheral blood. The TCR comes from an adult man with Graves' ophthalmopathy.

DNA for the CDR3: TGTGCCACCAGTGACCGACAGGCTAACTATGGCTACACCTTC. Protein: CATSDRQANYGYTF. The V and J genes are TRBV24-1 and TRBJ1-2; possibly TRBD1 for D (6 bases). The CDR3 spans 14 residues. The germline V gene has CDR1 KGHDR and CDR2 SFDVKD. The V gene lost 4 bases and the J gene lost 0 bases, with 8 bases spanning the gap.